This T cell receptor (beta chain) was sequenced in a study of T-cell memory formation after mild COVID-19. TCRdb passed the 5' RACE reads through MiXCR, listing each CDR3 protein once. The sample has over 50,000 distinct CDR3 sequences; 9.3% are singletons. CDR3 length: 15 amino acids. Trimming left V 0 bases short and J 0 bases short, with 12 bases between. The V gene's germline CDR1 is GTSNPN and CDR2 SVGIG (reference sequence). This clonotype came up many times. This chain connects TRBV30 to TRBJ2-7; weak D call: TRBD2 (5 bases). The sample was PBMCs or a T cell subset sorted from them (not recorded which). The TCR sequence derives from an adult woman who had mild COVID-19 (a few samples of this study predate the infection). Cell type and time point are not known. In nucleotides, the CDR3 is TGTGCCTGGAGTGTGAGGACTCATAGCTCCTACGAGCAGTACTTC. This translates into CAWSVRTHSSYEQYF. The variable domain in full, with the rest retrieved from reference TRBV30 and TRBJ2-7, is SQTIHQWPATLVQPVGSPLSLECTVEGTSNPNLYWYRQAAGRGLQLLFYSVGIGQISSEVPQNLSASRPQDRQFILSSKKLLLSDSGFYLCAWSVRTHSSYEQYFGPGTRLTVT.